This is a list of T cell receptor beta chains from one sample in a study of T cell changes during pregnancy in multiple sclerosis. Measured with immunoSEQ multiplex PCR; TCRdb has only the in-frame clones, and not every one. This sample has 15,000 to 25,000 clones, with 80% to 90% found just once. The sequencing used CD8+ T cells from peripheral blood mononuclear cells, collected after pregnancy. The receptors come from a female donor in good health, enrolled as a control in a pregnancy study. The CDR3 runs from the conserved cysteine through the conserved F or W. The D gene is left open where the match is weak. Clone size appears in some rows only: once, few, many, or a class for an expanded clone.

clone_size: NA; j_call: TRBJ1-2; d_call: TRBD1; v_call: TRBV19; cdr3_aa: CASSIFEWDRAYGYTF; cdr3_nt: TGTGCCAGTAGTATATTTGAATGGGACAGGGCATATGGCTACACCTTC
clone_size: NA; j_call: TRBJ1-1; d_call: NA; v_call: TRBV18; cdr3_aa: CASSPGGARDTEAFF; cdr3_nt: TGTGCCAGCTCACCCGGGGGGGCGAGAGACACTGAAGCTTTCTTT
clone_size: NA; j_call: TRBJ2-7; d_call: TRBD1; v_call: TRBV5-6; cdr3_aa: CASSFRDRAHEQYF; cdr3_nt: TGTGCCAGCAGCTTTAGGGACAGGGCGCACGAGCAGTACTTC
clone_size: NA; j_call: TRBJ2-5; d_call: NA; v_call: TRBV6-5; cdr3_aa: CASSYFPLVAETQYF; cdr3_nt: TGTGCCAGCAGTTACTTTCCCCTAGTTGCGGAGACCCAGTACTTC
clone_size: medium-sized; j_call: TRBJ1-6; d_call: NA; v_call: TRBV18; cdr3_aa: CASSPHRGAHDNSPLHF; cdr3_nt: TGTGCCAGCTCACCACACCGGGGAGCTCACGACAATTCACCCCTCCACTTT
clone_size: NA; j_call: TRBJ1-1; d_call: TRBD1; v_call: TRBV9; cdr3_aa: CASSRVGQGPTEAFF; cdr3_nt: TGTGCCAGCAGTAGAGTAGGACAGGGTCCAACTGAAGCTTTCTTT
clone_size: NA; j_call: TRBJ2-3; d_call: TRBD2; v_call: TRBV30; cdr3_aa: CAWSPSGSADTQYF; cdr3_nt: TGTGCCTGGAGTCCTAGCGGGAGCGCAGATACGCAGTATTTT
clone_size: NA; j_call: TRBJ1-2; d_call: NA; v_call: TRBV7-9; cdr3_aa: CASSLSMEGYTF; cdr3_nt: TGTGCCAGCAGCTTATCCATGGAGGGCTACACCTTC
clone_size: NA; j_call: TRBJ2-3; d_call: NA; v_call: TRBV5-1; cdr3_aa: CASSGGPSTDTQYF; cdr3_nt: TGCGCCAGCAGCGGAGGACCTAGCACAGATACGCAGTATTTT
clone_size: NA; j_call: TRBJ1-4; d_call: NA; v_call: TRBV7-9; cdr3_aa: CASSRGEKLFF; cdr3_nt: TGTGCCAGCAGCCGAGGTGAAAAACTGTTTTTT
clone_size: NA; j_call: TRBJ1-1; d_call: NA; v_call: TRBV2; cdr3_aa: CASSGSIMNTEAFF; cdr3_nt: TGTGCCAGCAGTGGGAGTATCATGAACACTGAAGCTTTCTTT
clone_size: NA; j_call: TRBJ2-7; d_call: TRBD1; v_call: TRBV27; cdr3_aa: CASSPTGAVEQYF; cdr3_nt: TGTGCCAGCAGCCCGACAGGGGCGGTCGAGCAGTACTTC
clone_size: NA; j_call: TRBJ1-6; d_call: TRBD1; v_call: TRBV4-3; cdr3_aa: CASSEDRVYSPLHF; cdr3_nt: TGCGCCAGCAGCGAGGACAGGGTATATTCACCCCTCCACTTT
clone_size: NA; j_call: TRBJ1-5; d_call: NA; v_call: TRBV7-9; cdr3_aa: CASSEGGLAQPQHF; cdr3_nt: TGTGCCAGCAGCGAGGGGGGGTTGGCTCAGCCCCAGCATTTT
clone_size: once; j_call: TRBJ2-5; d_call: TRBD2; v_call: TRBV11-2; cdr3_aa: CASRQAGEGETQYF; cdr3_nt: TGTGCCAGCAGACAAGCGGGAGAGGGAGAGACCCAGTACTTC
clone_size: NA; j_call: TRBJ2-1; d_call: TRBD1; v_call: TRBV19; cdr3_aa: CASSLDRENEQFF; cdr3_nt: TGTGCCAGTAGTCTAGACAGGGAAAATGAGCAGTTCTTC
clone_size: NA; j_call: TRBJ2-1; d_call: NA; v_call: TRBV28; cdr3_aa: CAISRAQDPYNEQFF; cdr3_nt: TGTGCCATCTCGCGGGCGCAAGACCCCTACAATGAGCAGTTCTTC
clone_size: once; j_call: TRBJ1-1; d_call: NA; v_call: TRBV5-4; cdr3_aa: CASSWRGGTEAFF; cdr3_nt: TGTGCCAGCAGCTGGCGGGGGGGCACTGAAGCTTTCTTT
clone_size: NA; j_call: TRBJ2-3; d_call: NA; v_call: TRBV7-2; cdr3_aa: CASSPGDFPTQYF; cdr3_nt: TGTGCCAGCAGCCCCGGGGACTTTCCTACGCAGTATTTT
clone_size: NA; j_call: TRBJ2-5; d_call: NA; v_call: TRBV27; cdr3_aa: CASSPGRGETQYF; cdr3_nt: TGTGCCAGCAGTCCAGGTCGTGGTGAGACCCAGTACTTC
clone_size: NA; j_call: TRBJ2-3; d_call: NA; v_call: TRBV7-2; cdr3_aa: CASSPGGGADTQYF; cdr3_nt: TGTGCCAGCAGCCCCGGAGGGGGCGCAGATACGCAGTATTTT
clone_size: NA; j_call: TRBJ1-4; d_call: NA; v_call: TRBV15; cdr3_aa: CATSRGSSEGEKLFF; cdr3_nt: TGTGCCACCAGCAGAGGGTCAAGTGAGGGTGAAAAACTGTTTTTT
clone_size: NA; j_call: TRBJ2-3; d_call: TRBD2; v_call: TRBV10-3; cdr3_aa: CAISDPGTSGRAGTDTQYF; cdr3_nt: TGTGCCATCAGTGACCCCGGGACTAGCGGGAGGGCTGGAACAGATACGCAGTATTTT
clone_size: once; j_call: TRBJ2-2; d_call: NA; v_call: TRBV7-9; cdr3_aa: CASSLVWQGFDTGELFF; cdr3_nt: TGTGCCAGCAGCTTAGTGTGGCAGGGTTTCGACACCGGGGAGCTGTTTTTT
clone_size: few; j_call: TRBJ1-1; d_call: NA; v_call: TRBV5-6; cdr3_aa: CASSFSSEAFF; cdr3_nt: TGTGCCAGCAGCTTCTCCTCCGAAGCTTTCTTT
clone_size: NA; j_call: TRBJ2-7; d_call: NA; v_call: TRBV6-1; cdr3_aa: CATAGWSSNSYEQYF; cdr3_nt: TGTGCCACCGCCGGTTGGTCATCGAACTCCTACGAGCAGTACTTC
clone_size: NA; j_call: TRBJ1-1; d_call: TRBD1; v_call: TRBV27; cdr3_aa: CASSFSTGGTTEAFF; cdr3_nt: TGTGCCAGCAGTTTTTCGACAGGGGGCACCACTGAAGCTTTCTTT
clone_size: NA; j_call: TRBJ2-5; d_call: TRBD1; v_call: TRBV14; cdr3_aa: CASSLALQGARETQYF; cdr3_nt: TGTGCCAGCAGCCTTGCACTACAGGGGGCCCGGGAGACCCAGTACTTC
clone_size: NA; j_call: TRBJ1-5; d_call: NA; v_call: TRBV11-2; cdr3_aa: CASSLVRQQPQHF; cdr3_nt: TGTGCCAGCAGCTTAGTCCGACAGCAGCCCCAGCATTTT
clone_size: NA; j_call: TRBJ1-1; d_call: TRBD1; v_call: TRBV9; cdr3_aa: CASSVGQGDTEAFF; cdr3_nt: TGTGCCAGCAGCGTCGGACAGGGGGACACTGAAGCTTTCTTT
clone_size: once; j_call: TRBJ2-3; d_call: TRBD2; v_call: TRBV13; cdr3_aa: CASSSTTERGDRTDTQYF; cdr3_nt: TGTGCCAGCAGCTCCACGACCGAGCGGGGGGATCGCACAGATACGCAGTATTTT
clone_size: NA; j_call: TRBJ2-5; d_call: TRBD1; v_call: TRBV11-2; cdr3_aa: CASSVGNYKDRVRGETQYF; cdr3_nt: TGTGCCAGCAGCGTCGGGAATTATAAGGACAGGGTAAGAGGAGAGACCCAGTACTTC
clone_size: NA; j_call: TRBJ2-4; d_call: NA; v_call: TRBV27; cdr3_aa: CASSPGVRGIQYF; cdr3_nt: TGTGCCAGCAGTCCCGGGGTCCGGGGAATTCAGTACTTC
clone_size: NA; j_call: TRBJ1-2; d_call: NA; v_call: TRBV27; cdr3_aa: CASSFGGGFYGYTF; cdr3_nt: TGTGCCAGCAGTTTCGGGGGGGGGTTCTATGGCTACACCTTC
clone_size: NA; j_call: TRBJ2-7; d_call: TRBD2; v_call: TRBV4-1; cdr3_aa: CASSQRTSDYEQYF; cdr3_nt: TGCGCCAGCAGCCAAAGGACTAGCGACTACGAGCAGTACTTC
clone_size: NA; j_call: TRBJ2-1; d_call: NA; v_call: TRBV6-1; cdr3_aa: CASSGRMSGNEQFF; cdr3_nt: TGTGCCAGCAGTGGTCGAATGTCAGGGAATGAGCAGTTCTTC
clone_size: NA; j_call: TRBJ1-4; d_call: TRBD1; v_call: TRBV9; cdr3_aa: CASSVAYRGRNEKLFF; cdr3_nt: TGTGCCAGCAGCGTAGCCTACAGGGGGCGGAATGAAAAACTGTTTTTT
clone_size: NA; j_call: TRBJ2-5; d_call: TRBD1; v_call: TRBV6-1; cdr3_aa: CASRDRQGAQETQYF; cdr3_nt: TGTGCCAGCAGGGACCGACAGGGGGCCCAAGAGACCCAGTACTTC
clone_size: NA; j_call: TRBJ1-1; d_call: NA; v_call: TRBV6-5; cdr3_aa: CASTQGSGMSEAFF; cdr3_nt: TGTGCCAGCACCCAGGGGAGTGGAATGAGTGAAGCTTTCTTT
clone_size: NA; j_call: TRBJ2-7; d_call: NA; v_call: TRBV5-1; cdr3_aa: CASSPESGDWYEQYF; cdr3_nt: TGCGCCAGCAGCCCCGAATCGGGGGATTGGTACGAGCAGTACTTC
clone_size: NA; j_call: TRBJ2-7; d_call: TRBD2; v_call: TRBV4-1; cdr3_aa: CASSQDPSGSAYEQYF; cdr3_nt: TGCGCCAGCAGCCAAGACCCTAGCGGCAGCGCCTACGAGCAGTACTTC
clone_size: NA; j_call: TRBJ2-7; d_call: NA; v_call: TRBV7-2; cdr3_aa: CASSFTRGSYEQYF; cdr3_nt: TGTGCCAGCAGCTTTACACGGGGCTCCTACGAGCAGTACTTC
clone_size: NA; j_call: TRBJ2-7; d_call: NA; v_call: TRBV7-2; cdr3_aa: CASSLGRSYEQYF; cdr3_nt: TGTGCCAGCAGCTTAGGTAGATCCTACGAGCAGTACTTC
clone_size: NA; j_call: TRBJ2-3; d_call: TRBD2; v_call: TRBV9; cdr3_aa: CASSTYPSGMVDTQYF; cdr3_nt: TGTGCCAGCAGCACGTACCCTAGCGGGATGGTAGATACGCAGTATTTT